This is a list of T cell receptor beta chains from one sample in a study of shared clonotypes between healthy human individuals. Assay used: immunoSEQ multiplex PCR; TCRdb lists only in-frame clones, some missing. The sample yields 2,100,000 or so clones, roughly 95% seen once. The sequenced sample was naive CD4+ T cells sorted from blood. The receptor set was obtained from a man aged 18 to 30 in good health. Each CDR3 is given with its conserved first and last residue. D genes are given only for firm matches. For some rows the clone size is stated as once, few or many, or as a class when expanded; others skip it.

CDR3 length	V gene	D gene	clone size	J gene	CDR3 DNA	CDR3 protein
13	TRBV10-2	TRBD1	.	TRBJ2-7	TGCGCCAGCATGCAGGGGGCGGACTACGAGCAGTACTTC	CASMQGADYEQYF
16	TRBV7-2	.	once	TRBJ2-3	TGTGCCAGCAGCTTGGGCTACGCAGTGTTCACAGATACGCAGTATTTT	CASSLGYAVFTDTQYF
14	TRBV2	TRBD1	.	TRBJ1-4	TGTGCCAGCAGTGGGGACAGGGTCTATGAAAAACTGTTTTTT	CASSGDRVYEKLFF
15	TRBV2	.	few	TRBJ1-5	TGTGCCAGCAGTGAGGTTCTCGAATACCGGCAGCCCCAGCATTTT	CASSEVLEYRQPQHF
13	TRBV28	.	.	TRBJ1-1	TGTGCCAGCAGCCTCGGGAGCCCCACTGAAGCTTTCTTT	CASSLGSPTEAFF
15	TRBV2	TRBD1	once	TRBJ1-1	TGTGCCAGCAGTGAAGAGGCCCCCAGGGGGCTTGAAGCTTTCTTT	CASSEEAPRGLEAFF
13	TRBV18	.	once	TRBJ1-4	TGTGCCAGCTCACCCGGGACTAATGAAAAACTGTTTTTT	CASSPGTNEKLFF
14	TRBV18	TRBD1	.	TRBJ2-5	TGTGCCAGCTCACCCTACAGGGGCCAAGAGACCCAGTACTTC	CASSPYRGQETQYF
15	TRBV7-8	.	.	TRBJ1-2	TGTGCCAGCAGCTTAGGGTCGGGGGCTAACTATGGCTACACCTTC	CASSLGSGANYGYTF
14	TRBV7-8	TRBD2	.	TRBJ2-7	TGTGCCAGCAGCTCCATAGCGGGGGTCTACGAGCAGTACTTC	CASSSIAGVYEQYF
17	TRBV5-8	.	.	TRBJ2-1	TGTGCCAGCAGCTCGATGAAAATCAGGACAGCTAACAATGAGCAGTTCTTC	CASSSMKIRTANNEQFF
11	TRBV27	.	.	TRBJ1-1	TGTGCGGCCAGGTCGAACACTGAAGCTTTCTTT	CAARSNTEAFF
16	TRBV11-3	.	.	TRBJ1-5	TGTGCCAGCAGCTTAGCCTTGGTCCCCCAAGATCAGCCCCAGCATTTT	CASSLALVPQDQPQHF
11	TRBV6-5	TRBD1	once	TRBJ1-1	TGTGCCAGCAGTGAGGGACAGGAAGCTTTCTTT	CASSEGQEAFF
12	TRBV6-1	.	.	TRBJ2-5	TGTGCCAGCAGTGTCTCGGGAGAGACCCAGTACTTC	CASSVSGETQYF
17	TRBV2	.	.	TRBJ1-6	TGTGCCAGCAAGGGCAGGGTTTCGGGGGTAGGGAATTCACCCCTCCACTTT	CASKGRVSGVGNSPLHF
16	TRBV27	TRBD1	.	TRBJ2-2	TGTGCCAGCAGTTTAATAGGACAGGGTTACACCGGGGAGCTGTTTTTT	CASSLIGQGYTGELFF
14	TRBV30	TRBD2	.	TRBJ2-1	TGTGCCTTCGCTAGCGGGAGAATCAACAATGAGCAGTTCTTC	CAFASGRINNEQFF
16	TRBV4-3	.	.	TRBJ1-4	TGCGCCAGCAGCCCGATAGGATGGGACATTAATGAAAAACTGTTTTTT	CASSPIGWDINEKLFF
17	TRBV10-2	TRBD2	.	TRBJ2-3	TGCGCCAGCAGTGATATGGGACTAGCCGGGGGTGTGAATACGCAGTATTTT	CASSDMGLAGGVNTQYF
13	TRBV14	.	.	TRBJ2-5	TGTGCCAGCAGCCCAACCTTAATCGGGGACCAGTACTTC	CASSPTLIGDQYF
15	TRBV7-9	TRBD1	.	TRBJ2-7	TGTGCCAGCAGCTTGGGACAGGACCCCTCCTACGAGCAGTACTTC	CASSLGQDPSYEQYF